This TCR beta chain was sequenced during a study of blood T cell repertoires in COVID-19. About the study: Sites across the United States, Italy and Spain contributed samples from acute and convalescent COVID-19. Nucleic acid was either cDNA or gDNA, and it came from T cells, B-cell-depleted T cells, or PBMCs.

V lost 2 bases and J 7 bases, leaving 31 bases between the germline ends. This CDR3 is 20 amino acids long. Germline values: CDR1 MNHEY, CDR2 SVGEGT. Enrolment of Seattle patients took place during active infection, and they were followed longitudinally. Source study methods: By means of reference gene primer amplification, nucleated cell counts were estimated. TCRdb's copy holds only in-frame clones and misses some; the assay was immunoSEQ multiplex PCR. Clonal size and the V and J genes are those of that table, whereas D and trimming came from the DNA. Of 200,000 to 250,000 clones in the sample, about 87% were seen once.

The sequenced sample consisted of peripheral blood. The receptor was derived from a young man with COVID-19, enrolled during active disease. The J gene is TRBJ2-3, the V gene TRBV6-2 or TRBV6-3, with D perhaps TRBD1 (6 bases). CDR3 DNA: TGTGCCAGCAGTTACGTAGTCAGGGTCATTCAACAGGGCAAAACAAATACGCAGTATTTT. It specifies CASSYVVRVIQQGKTNTQYF.